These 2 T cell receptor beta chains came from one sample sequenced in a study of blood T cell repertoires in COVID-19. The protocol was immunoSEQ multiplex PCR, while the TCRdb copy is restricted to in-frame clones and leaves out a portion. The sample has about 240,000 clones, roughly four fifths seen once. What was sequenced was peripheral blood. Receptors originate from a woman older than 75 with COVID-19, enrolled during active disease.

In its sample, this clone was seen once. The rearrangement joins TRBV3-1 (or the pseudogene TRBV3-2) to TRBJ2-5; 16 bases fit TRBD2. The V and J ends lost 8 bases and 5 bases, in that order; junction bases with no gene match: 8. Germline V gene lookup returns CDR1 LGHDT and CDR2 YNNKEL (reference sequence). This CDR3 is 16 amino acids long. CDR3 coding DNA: TGTGCCAGCTACAAAGGGACTAGCGGGAGGGGTGAGACCCAGTACTTC. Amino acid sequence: CASYKGTSGRGETQYF.

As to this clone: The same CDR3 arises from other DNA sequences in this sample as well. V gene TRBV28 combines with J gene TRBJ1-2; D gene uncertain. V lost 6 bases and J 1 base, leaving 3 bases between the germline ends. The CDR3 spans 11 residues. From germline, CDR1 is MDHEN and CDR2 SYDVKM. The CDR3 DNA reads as TGTGCCAGCAGGAGTAACTATGGCTACACCTTC. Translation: CASRSNYGYTF.